A single sample gave rise to the 19 T cell receptor beta chains below, sequenced in a study of Ad26.COV2.S vaccination and SARS-CoV-2 variants. Treatment described: some 20 received Ad26.COV2.S at low or high dose, single or two shots; several received placebo; per-sample allocation not given. Samples came from day 63 after the first vaccine or placebo injection. TCRdb keeps only in-frame clones here, not all; method: immunoSEQ multiplex PCR. The table lists about 460,000 clones, nearly 90% of them singletons, with more than 1.5% in the top ten. Sequenced material: peripheral blood, taken in a trial of Ad26.COV2.S vaccine versus placebo. These receptors all stem from a person aged 18 to 65 who received the Ad26.COV2.S COVID-19 vaccine or a placebo.

With regard to this clone: The junction and the germline gene differ at one end; a read error may be behind it. This rearrangement joins TRBV6-1 to TRBJ2-7; TRBD2 is a possible D gene (6 bases). In germline, CDR1 is MNHNS, CDR2 SASEGT. The CDR3 is 15 residues long. CDR3 sequence: CASREAGQPAYEQYF. In nucleotides, the CDR3 is TGTGCCAGCAGGGAAGCGGGCCAGCCAGCCTACGAGCAGTACTTC.

The sample holds a few counts of this clone. This chain joins TRBV6-5 and TRBJ1-4; unclear D gene. The ends were cut back, 4 bases at V and 4 bases at J, with 4 bases in the middle. The CDR3 is 12 residues long. Germline CDR1 and CDR2: MNHEY and SVGAGI. DNA for the CDR3: TGTGCCAGCAGTTCCCTTAATGAAAAACTGTTTTTT. As protein: CASSSLNEKLFF.

This sequence joins TRBV28 and TRBJ2-7, with 14 bases matching TRBD2. Germline V gene lookup returns CDR1 MDHEN and CDR2 SYDVKM. V shed 3 bases and J 7 bases; nucleotides not matched to a gene: 5. The CDR3 has 15 residues. The DNA for the CDR3 is TGTGCCAGCAGTTTCGTGGGACTAGCGGGAGATGAGCAGTACTTC. Protein sequence: CASSFVGLAGDEQYF.

A few counts support this clone. V and J are TRBV27 and TRBJ2-7; 10 bases agree with TRBD2. Losses at the gene ends were 5 bases for V and 3 bases for J; bases not matched to a gene: 7. The CDR3 consists of 15 residues. Germline lookup yields CDR1 MNHEY and CDR2 SMNVEV (reference sequence). The CDR3 reads CASSLASGRFYEQYF. CDR3 nucleotides: TGTGCCAGCAGTCTGGCTAGCGGGAGATTCTACGAGCAGTACTTC.

A note on this clone: An end of the junction differs from the germline gene, which may be a read error. V usage is TRBV7-7 and J usage is TRBJ2-2; TRBD1 agrees at 9 bases. CDR1 is SSHAT, CDR2 FNYEAQ, per germline (reference sequence). The CDR3 loop spans 16 amino acids. The chain's CDR3 is CASSSYRGLQGGELFF. The CDR3 coding sequence is TGTGCTAGCAGCTCCTACAGGGGGCTTCAGGGCGGGGAGCTGTTTTTT.

This rearrangement joins TRBV6-5 to TRBJ1-6, with 8 bases lining up with TRBD1. J lost 8 bases, V lost 5 bases, and 8 bases had no gene match. CDR1 and CDR2 from the germline V gene are MNHEY and SVGAGI. This CDR3 has 15 amino acids. In DNA, the CDR3 is TGTGCCAGCAGTAAACCGGACAGGGAGGATTCACCCCTCCACTTT. This gives the protein CASSKPDREDSPLHF.

CDR3 sequence: CASSQETRGGEKLFF. The CDR3 DNA follows: TGTGCCAGCAGCCAAGAAACCCGGGGGGGGGAAAAACTGTTTTTT. The rearrangement links TRBV3-1 (or the pseudogene TRBV3-2) to TRBJ1-4, with D tentatively TRBD1 (5 bases). V was shortened by 0 bases and J by 8 bases, with 13 bases between the two germline ends. In germline, CDR1 is LGHDT, CDR2 YNNKEL (reference sequence). This CDR3 region has 15 residues.

V usage is TRBV27 and J usage is TRBJ2-7; perhaps TRBD2 as D (5 bases). CDR1 is MNHEY, CDR2 SMNVEV, per germline (reference sequence). The CDR3 totals 15 residues. The V gene lost 6 bases and the J gene lost 0 bases, with 15 bases spanning the gap. CDR3: CASRKGVLSSYEQYF. The CDR3 DNA sequence: TGTGCCAGCAGGAAGGGAGTACTCAGCTCCTACGAGCAGTACTTC.

V gene TRBV15 combines with J gene TRBJ2-3; 8 bases align to TRBD2. The CDR3 spans 13 residues. With V trimmed by 2 bases and J by 6 bases, 1 base remained unmatched. Looked up from germline, CDR1 is LNHNV and CDR2 is YYDKDF (reference sequence). This CDR3 is CATSRRLADTQYF. The CDR3 DNA follows: TGTGCCACCAGCAGACGACTAGCGGATACGCAGTATTTT. Full variable domain (rest looked up from reference TRBV15 and TRBJ2-3): DAMVIQNPRYQVTQFGKPVTLSCSQTLNHNVMYWYQQKSSQAPKLLFHYYDKDFNNEADTPDNFQSRRPNTSFCFLDIRSPGLGDTAMYLCATSRRLADTQYFGPGTRLTVL.

The table lists this clone with a count of one. The chain carries TRBV11-1 and TRBJ2-4; 7 bases map to TRBD1. Germline V gene sequence: CDR1 SGHAT, CDR2 FQDESV (reference sequence). With 2 bases clipped from V and 8 bases from J, the junction kept 6 bases outside the gene matches. The CDR3 is 14 residues long. CDR3 coding DNA: TGTGCCAGCAGCTTAACAGGGGTTCGAGACATTCAGTACTTC. Translated: CASSLTGVRDIQYF.

V is TRBV28 and J is TRBJ2-7; the D gene is possibly TRBD1 (5 bases). Germline V gene data show CDR1 as MDHEN and CDR2 as SYDVKM. This CDR3 comprises 13 residues. Between the trimmed V and J ends, which lost 8 bases and 3 bases, there was a span of 14 bases. The CDR3 bases are TGTGCCAGCTCTTTTAACCAGGGCTACGAGCAGTACTTC. Its translation: CASSFNQGYEQYF.

The chain combines TRBV5-1 with TRBJ2-1; D is possibly TRBD2 (6 bases). This CDR3 region has 15 residues. CDR1 is SGHRS and CDR2 is YFSETQ in the germline V gene. Trimming left V 1 base short and J 0 bases short, with 8 bases between. This CDR3 reads CASSLNSGSYNEQFF. DNA of the CDR3: TGCGCCAGCAGCTTGAATAGCGGCTCCTACAATGAGCAGTTCTTC.

The V and J genes are TRBV30 and TRBJ1-5, with D tentatively TRBD1 (5 bases). CDR1 and CDR2 from the germline V gene are GTSNPN and SVGIG (reference sequence). The V end lost 2 bases, the J end lost 6 bases, and 17 bases lay between the germline ends. The CDR3 has 15 amino acids. CDR3 protein: CAWSSPGGVGQPQHF. The DNA for the CDR3 is TGTGCCTGGAGTTCCCCCGGGGGAGTTGGTCAGCCCCAGCATTTT.

J is TRBJ1-2 and V is TRBV6-1; weak D call: TRBD1 (5 bases). The V end lost 3 bases, the J end lost 7 bases, and 12 bases lay between the germline ends. Germline V gives CDR1 MNHNS, CDR2 SASEGT. This CDR3 has 13 residues. This CDR3 is CASSDPWGGGYTF. For the CDR3, the DNA is TGTGCCAGCAGTGACCCGTGGGGGGGTGGCTACACCTTC.

This chain links TRBV7-8 with TRBJ2-1; no clear D. V shed 1 base and J shed 2 bases, with 15 bases lying between them. The CDR3 loop spans 17 amino acids. Germline CDR1 and CDR2: SGHVS and FQNEAQ. The CDR3: CASSLVSVGSAYNEQFF. The CDR3 coding sequence is TGTGCCAGCAGCTTAGTTTCGGTGGGATCCGCCTACAATGAGCAGTTCTTC.

The chain recombines TRBV18 with TRBJ1-6; no firm D call. The CDR3 consists of 15 residues. Germline V gives CDR1 KGHSH, CDR2 LQKENI. With 6 bases removed from V and 10 bases from J, the gap between germline ends came to 19 bases. In DNA form, the CDR3 reads TGTGCCAGCTCCACAGCACTAGGGAGGGCATCACCCCTCCACTTT. This codes for CASSTALGRASPLHF.

The rearrangement joins TRBV14 to TRBJ1-2; tentative D call: TRBD1 (5 bases). Between the trimmed V and J ends, which lost 1 base and 5 bases, there was a span of 5 bases. This CDR3 has 12 amino acids. Germline V gives CDR1 SGHDN, CDR2 FVKESK. CDR3 in amino acids: CASSQAGYGYTF. The CDR3 DNA reads as TGTGCCAGCAGCCAAGCAGGGTATGGCTACACCTTC.

The V and J genes are TRBV7-9 and TRBJ1-2; the match to TRBD1 covers 7 bases. From germline, CDR1 is SEHNR and CDR2 FQNEAQ (reference sequence). The CDR3 sequence is 14 residues long. The J segment lost 5 bases and the V segment lost 4 bases, leaving 7 bases of the junction unmatched. The CDR3 DNA reads as TGTGCCAGCAGCTCAGACAGGGAGCGGTATGGCTACACCTTC. Its protein is CASSSDRERYGYTF.

The V gene is TRBV6-5, the J gene TRBJ2-5, with 7 bases matching TRBD1. The CDR3 length is 15 residues. With 7 bases clipped from V and 3 bases from J, the junction kept 11 bases outside the gene matches. Germline CDR1 reads MNHEY; CDR2 reads SVGAGI. CDR3: CASIPGTARKETQYF. The CDR3 DNA sequence: TGTGCCAGCATCCCCGGGACAGCGAGGAAAGAGACCCAGTACTTC.